Only a few counts were recorded for the clone carrying this T cell receptor beta chain. The data are from a study of T-cell reconstitution after alpha-beta-depleted transplantation in children. For TCRbeta, the library was prepared with unique molecular identifiers. A single record per CDR3 protein comes from TCRdb applying MiXCR to the PCR reads. The sample shows around 800,000 distinct CDR3 sequences, under 20% of them seen only once. This CDR3 spans 12 amino acids. The V end lost 6 bases, the J end lost 4 bases, and 9 bases lay between the germline ends. This rearrangement joins TRBV12-3 or TRBV12-4 to TRBJ1-2; D is unresolved. This receptor was identified in a male patient younger than 18 who had a stem cell transplant for acute lymphoblastic leukemia, so the T cells may come from the graft donor. The sequences come from PBMCs, mostly from graft donor cells, collected 360 days after TCRalphabeta/CD19-depleted stem cell transplant. The CDR3 sequence is CASRPDVYGYTF. The CDR3 bases are TGTGCCAGCAGACCGGACGTCTATGGCTACACCTTC.